The rows below give T cell receptor beta chains drawn from one sample of a study of cytomegalovirus exposure and HLA in healthy donors. Libraries were prepared by immunoSEQ multiplex PCR; TCRdb keeps only in-frame clonotypes and omits some of them. The sample records fewer than 200,000 clones, roughly 73% being singletons. The sequencing input was PBMCs. These receptors originate from a male donor in good health and CMV-seronegative. Each CDR3 is given with its conserved first and last residue. D genes are given only for firm matches. Rows give clone size only sometimes, using once, few, many, or a class for an expanded clone.

TRBJ2-7,15,few,TRBD1,TRBV7-9,CASSLARGPFYEQYF,TGTGCCAGCAGCTTAGCCAGGGGGCCCTTCTACGAGCAGTACTTC
TRBJ2-7,13,NA,NA,TRBV29-1,CSVLGVGRYEQYF,TGCAGCGTTCTCGGTGTCGGGAGATACGAGCAGTACTTC
TRBJ2-3,13,once,NA,TRBV27,CASSFTGTDTQYF,TGTGCCAGCAGTTTCACAGGGACAGATACGCAGTATTTT
TRBJ2-5,11,NA,NA,TRBV20-1,CSARGRETQYF,TGCAGTGCTAGAGGGAGAGAGACCCAGTACTTC
TRBJ2-7,13,NA,TRBD2,TRBV9,CASSVVSGQAQYF,TGTGCCAGCAGCGTAGTTAGCGGGCAGGCGCAGTACTTC
TRBJ2-1,14,once,NA,TRBV14,CASSQDLAADEQFF,TGTGCCAGCAGCCAAGATCTGGCGGCAGATGAGCAGTTCTTC
TRBJ2-1,15,NA,TRBD2,TRBV4-1,CASSQVNSGGREQFF,TGCGCCAGCAGCCAAGTGAATAGCGGGGGTCGTGAGCAGTTCTTC
TRBJ2-2,12,once,NA,TRBV6-5,CASSLATGELFF,TGTGCCAGCAGCTTAGCGACCGGGGAGCTGTTTTTT
TRBJ2-3,14,NA,TRBD1,TRBV28,CASSLQGRTDTQYF,TGTGCCAGCAGCCTACAGGGGCGCACAGATACGCAGTATTTT
TRBJ2-7,15,NA,TRBD1,TRBV9,CASSDGTGAAYEQYF,TGTGCCAGCAGCGACGGGACAGGCGCTGCCTACGAGCAGTACTTC
TRBJ2-3,15,NA,TRBD2,TRBV7-6,CASSLAGGSTDTQYF,TGTGCCAGCAGTCTAGCGGGAGGAAGCACAGATACGCAGTATTTT